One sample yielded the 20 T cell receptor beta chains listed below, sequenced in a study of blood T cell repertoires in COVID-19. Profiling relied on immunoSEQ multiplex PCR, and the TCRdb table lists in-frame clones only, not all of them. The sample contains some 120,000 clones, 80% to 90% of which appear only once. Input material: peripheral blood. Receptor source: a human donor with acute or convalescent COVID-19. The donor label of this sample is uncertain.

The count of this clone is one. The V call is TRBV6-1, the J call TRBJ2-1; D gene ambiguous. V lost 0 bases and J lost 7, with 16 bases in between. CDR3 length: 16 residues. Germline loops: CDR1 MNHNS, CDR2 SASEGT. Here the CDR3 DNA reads TGTGCCAGCAGTGAAGCCAGCCAACTCGGGTATAATGAGCAGTTCTTC. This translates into CASSEASQLGYNEQFF.

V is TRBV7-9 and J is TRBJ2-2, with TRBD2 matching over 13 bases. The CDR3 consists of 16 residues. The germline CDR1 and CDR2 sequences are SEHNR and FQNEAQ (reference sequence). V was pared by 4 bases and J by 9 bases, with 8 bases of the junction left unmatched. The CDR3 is CASSSGLAGDVRELFF. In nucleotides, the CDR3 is TGTGCCAGCAGCTCCGGACTAGCGGGAGACGTGAGGGAGCTGTTTTTT. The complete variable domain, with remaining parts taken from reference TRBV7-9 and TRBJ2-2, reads DTGVSQNPRHKITKRGQNVTFRCDPISEHNRLYWYRQTLGQGPEFLTYFQNEAQLEKSRLLSDRFSAERPKGSFSTLEIQRTEQGDSAMYLCASSSGLAGDVRELFFGEGSRLTVL.

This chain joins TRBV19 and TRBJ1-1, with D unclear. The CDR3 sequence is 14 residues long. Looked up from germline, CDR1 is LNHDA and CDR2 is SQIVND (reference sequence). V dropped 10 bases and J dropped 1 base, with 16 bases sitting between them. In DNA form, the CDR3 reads TGTGCCACCTCATACGGTCCCGGGAACACTGAAGCTTTCTTT. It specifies CATSYGPGNTEAFF.

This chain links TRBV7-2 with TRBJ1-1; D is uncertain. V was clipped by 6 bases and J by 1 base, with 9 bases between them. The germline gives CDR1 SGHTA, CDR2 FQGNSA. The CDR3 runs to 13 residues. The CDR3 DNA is TGTGCCAGCAGGAACAGAGCGAACACTGAAGCTTTCTTT. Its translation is CASRNRANTEAFF.

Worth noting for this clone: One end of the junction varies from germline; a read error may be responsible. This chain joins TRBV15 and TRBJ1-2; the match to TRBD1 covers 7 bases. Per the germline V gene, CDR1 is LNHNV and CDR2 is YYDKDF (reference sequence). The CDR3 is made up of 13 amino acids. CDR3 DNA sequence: TGTGCCACCAGCGGAGACAGGGTATATGGCTACACCTTC. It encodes CATSGDRVYGYTF.

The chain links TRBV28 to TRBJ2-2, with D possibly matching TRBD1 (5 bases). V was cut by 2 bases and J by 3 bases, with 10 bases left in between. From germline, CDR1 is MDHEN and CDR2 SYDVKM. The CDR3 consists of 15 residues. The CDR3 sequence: CASSLGQGYTGELFF. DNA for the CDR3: TGTGCCAGCAGTTTAGGGCAGGGATACACCGGGGAGCTGTTTTTT.

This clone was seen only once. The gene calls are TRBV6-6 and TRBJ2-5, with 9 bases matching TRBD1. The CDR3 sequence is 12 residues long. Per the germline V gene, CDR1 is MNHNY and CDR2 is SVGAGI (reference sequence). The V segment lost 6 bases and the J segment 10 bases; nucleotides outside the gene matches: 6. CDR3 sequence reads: CASRNRGLDQYF. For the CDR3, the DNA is TGTGCCAGCAGAAACAGGGGGCTGGACCAGTACTTC.

CDR3 amino acids: CASSEGLAGAYEQYF. The DNA of the CDR3 is TGTGCCAGCAGTGAGGGACTAGCGGGAGCCTACGAGCAGTACTTC. The rearrangement links TRBV6-1 to TRBJ2-7; 14 bases fit TRBD2. The CDR3 is 15 amino acids. The junction had 0 bases not matched to a gene; V was cut back by 3 bases and J by 2 bases. Germline-derived CDR1 and CDR2 are MNHNS and SASEGT.

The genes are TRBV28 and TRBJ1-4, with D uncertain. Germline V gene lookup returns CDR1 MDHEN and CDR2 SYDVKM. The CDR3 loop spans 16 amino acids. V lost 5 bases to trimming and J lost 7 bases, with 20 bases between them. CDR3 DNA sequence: TGTGCCAGCAGTACGCCTTTGGGCACAGTAGGTGAAAAACTGTTTTTT. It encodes CASSTPLGTVGEKLFF.

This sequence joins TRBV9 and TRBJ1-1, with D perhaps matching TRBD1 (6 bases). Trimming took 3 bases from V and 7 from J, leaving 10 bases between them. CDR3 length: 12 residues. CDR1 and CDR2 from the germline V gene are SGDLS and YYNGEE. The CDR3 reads CASSGAGVEAFF. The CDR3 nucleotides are TGTGCCAGCAGCGGGGCAGGGGTTGAAGCTTTCTTT.

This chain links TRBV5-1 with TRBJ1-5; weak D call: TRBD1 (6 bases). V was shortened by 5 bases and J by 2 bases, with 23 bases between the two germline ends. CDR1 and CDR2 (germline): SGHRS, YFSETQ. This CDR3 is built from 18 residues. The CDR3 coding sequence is TGCGCCAGCAGTTCCTCGGGACAACTGTTTTTGGGCAATCAGCCCCAGCATTTT. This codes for CASSSSGQLFLGNQPQHF. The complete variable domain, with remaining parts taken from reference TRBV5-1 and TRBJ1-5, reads KAGVTQTPRYLIKTRGQQVTLSCSPISGHRSVSWYQQTPGQGLQFLFEYFSETQRNKGNFPGRFSGRQFSNSRSEMNVSTLELGDSALYLCASSSSGQLFLGNQPQHFGDGTRLSIL.

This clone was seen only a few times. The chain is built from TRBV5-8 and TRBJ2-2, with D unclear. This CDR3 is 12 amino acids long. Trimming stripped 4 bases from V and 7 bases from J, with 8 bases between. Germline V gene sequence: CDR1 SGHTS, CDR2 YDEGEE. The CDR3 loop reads CASSLYHGELFF. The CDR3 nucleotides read TGTGCCAGCAGCCTATACCACGGGGAGCTGTTTTTT.

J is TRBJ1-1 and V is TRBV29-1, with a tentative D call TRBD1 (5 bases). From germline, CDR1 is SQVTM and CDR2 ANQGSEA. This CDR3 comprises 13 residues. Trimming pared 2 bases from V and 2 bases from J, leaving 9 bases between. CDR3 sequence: CSVERGYNTEAFF. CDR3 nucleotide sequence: TGCAGCGTTGAACGGGGGTATAACACTGAAGCTTTCTTT. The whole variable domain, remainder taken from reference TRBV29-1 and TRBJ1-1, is SAVISQKPSRDICQRGTSLTIQCQVDSQVTMMFWYRQQPGQSLTLIATANQGSEATYESGFVIDKFPISRPNLTFSTLTVSNMSPEDSSIYLCSVERGYNTEAFFGQGTRLTVV.

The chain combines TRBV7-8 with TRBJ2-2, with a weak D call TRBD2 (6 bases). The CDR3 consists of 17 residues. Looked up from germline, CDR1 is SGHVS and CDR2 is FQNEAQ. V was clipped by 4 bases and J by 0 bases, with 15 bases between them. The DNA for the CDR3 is TGTGCCAGCAGCTCGCACAGATGGGGGGCGAACACCGGGGAGCTGTTTTTT. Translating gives CASSSHRWGANTGELFF.

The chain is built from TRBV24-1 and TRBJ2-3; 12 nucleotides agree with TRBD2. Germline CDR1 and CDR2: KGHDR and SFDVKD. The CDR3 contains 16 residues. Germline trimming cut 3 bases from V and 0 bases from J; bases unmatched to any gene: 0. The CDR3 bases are TGTGCCACCAGTGATGGGACTAGCGGGAGCACAGATACGCAGTATTTT. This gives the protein CATSDGTSGSTDTQYF.

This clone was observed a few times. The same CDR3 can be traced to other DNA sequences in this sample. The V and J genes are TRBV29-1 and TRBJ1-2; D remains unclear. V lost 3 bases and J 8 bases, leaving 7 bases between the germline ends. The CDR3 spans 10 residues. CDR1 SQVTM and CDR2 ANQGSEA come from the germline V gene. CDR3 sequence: CSVETGGYTF. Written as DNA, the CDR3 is TGCAGCGTTGAGACGGGGGGCTACACCTTC. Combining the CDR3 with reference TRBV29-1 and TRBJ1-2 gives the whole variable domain SAVISQKPSRDICQRGTSLTIQCQVDSQVTMMFWYRQQPGQSLTLIATANQGSEATYESGFVIDKFPISRPNLTFSTLTVSNMSPEDSSIYLCSVETGGYTFGSGTRLTVV.

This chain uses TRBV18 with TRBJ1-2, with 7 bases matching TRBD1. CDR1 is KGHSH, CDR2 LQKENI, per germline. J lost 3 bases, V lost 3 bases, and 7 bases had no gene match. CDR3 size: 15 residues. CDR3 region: CASSPTGDDYYGYTF. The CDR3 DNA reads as TGTGCCAGCTCACCCACAGGGGACGATTACTATGGCTACACCTTC.

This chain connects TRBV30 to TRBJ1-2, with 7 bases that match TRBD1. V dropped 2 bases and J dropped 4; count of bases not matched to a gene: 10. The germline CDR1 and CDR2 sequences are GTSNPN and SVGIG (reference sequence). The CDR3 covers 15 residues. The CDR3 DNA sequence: TGTGCCTGGAGTTATGACCCGGGACAGTTCTATGGCTACACCTTC. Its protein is CAWSYDPGQFYGYTF.

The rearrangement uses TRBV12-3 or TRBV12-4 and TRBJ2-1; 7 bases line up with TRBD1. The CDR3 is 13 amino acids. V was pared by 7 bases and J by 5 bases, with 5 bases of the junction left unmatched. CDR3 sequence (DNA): TGTGCCAGCACGACAGGGAATAACAATGAGCAGTTCTTC. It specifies CASTTGNNNEQFF.

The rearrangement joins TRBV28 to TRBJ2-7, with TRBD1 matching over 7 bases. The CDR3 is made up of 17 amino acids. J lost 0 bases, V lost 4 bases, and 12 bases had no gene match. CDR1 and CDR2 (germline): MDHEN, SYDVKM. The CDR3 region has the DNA TGTGCCAGCAGTTCCTGGAACCCGGGACAGAGCTCCTACGAGCAGTACTTC. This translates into CASSSWNPGQSSYEQYF.